These T cell receptor beta chains were read from a single sample in a study of blood T cells in healthy people across ages. TCRdb redid the calling of the 5' RACE reads with MiXCR, one entry per CDR3 protein. The sample has some 1.4 million distinct CDR3 sequences, about 40% seen once. The sequenced sample consisted of blood. Receptors originate from a woman aged 18-30 years in good health. Each CDR3 is given with its conserved first and last residue. Fields, in order: J gene, D gene, clone size, V gene, CDR3 protein, CDR3 DNA. The D gene is left open where the match is weak. Clone size is not always given. Where it is, it says once, few, many or a class for expanded clones.

TRBJ1-4 TRBD1 - TRBV7-6 CASSPGQGQAEKLFF TGTGCCAGCAGCCCCGGACAGGGCCAGGCGGAAAAACTGTTTTTT
TRBJ1-5 - - TRBV6-1 CASTQTGENQPQHF TGTGCCAGCACCCAGACAGGAGAAAATCAGCCCCAGCATTTT
TRBJ2-5 TRBD2 - TRBV19 CASSHRSSGTQETQYF TGTGCCAGTAGTCATCGGTCTAGCGGGACTCAAGAGACCCAGTACTTC
TRBJ1-5 - - TRBV5-1 CASSPTPGKDQPQHF TGCGCCAGCAGCCCAACCCCCGGGAAGGATCAGCCCCAGCATTTT
TRBJ2-7 - - TRBV5-6 CASSRQVFSEQYF TGTGCCAGCAGCCGGCAAGTGTTCTCCGAGCAGTACTTC
TRBJ2-3 TRBD2 many TRBV6-2/TRBV6-3 CASSTTSEDTQYF TGTGCCAGCAGTACGACTAGCGAGGATACGCAGTATTTT
TRBJ1-1 TRBD1 few TRBV20-1 CSAGGQGRPEAFF TGCAGTGCGGGAGGACAGGGCCGCCCTGAAGCTTTCTTT
TRBJ2-7 TRBD1 - TRBV10-3 CAISGGQGTEQYF TGTGCCATCAGTGGGGGACAGGGAACCGAGCAGTACTTC
TRBJ2-3 - few TRBV5-1 CASSAPNTDTQYF TGCGCCAGCAGCGCACCAAACACAGATACGCAGTATTTT
TRBJ2-1 - - TRBV5-1 CASSLMGGQSGSYNEQFF TGCGCCAGCAGCTTGATGGGGGGCCAAAGTGGGTCCTACAATGAGCAGTTCTTC
TRBJ1-2 - - TRBV7-2 CASSRAGARNGYTF TGTGCCAGCAGCCGGGCCGGCGCGAGGAATGGCTACACCTTC
TRBJ2-7 TRBD1 few TRBV6-1 CASSEQGQSPYEQYF TGTGCCAGCAGTGAACAGGGACAGTCCCCATACGAGCAGTACTTC
TRBJ2-7 TRBD2 - TRBV11-2 CASSGVAGGSPYEQYF TGTGCCAGCAGCGGGGTAGCGGGAGGGTCCCCCTACGAGCAGTACTTC
TRBJ2-7 - few TRBV27 CASRSPGHVYEQYF TGTGCCAGCAGATCTCCGGGACATGTCTACGAGCAGTACTTC
TRBJ2-7 - - TRBV18 CASSLAISTSYEQYF TGTGCCAGCTCACTCGCTATATCTACGTCCTACGAGCAGTACTTC
TRBJ1-4 - - TRBV20-1 CCSTELTNEKLFF TGCTGTAGCACGGAGCTAACTAATGAAAAACTGTTTTTT
TRBJ2-1 TRBD2 few TRBV18 CASSSGAGGAGLGNNEQFF TGTGCCAGCTCATCCGGAGCGGGAGGGGCCGGTCTTGGGAATAATGAGCAGTTCTTC
TRBJ1-1 - few TRBV5-1 CASSLSNGAVGEAFF TGCGCCAGCAGCTTGTCTAACGGGGCGGTGGGCGAAGCTTTCTTT
TRBJ1-1 TRBD1 - TRBV20-1 CSARDNTRDREAFF TGCAGTGCTAGAGATAATACCCGGGACAGGGAAGCTTTCTTT
TRBJ2-1 - - TRBV27 CASTPKGGHYNEQFF TGTGCCAGCACCCCGAAGGGGGGACACTACAATGAGCAGTTCTTC
TRBJ1-5 TRBD1 - TRBV20-1 CSARDRDRGGLSNQPQHF TGCAGTGCTAGAGATAGGGACAGGGGGGGCTTGAGCAATCAGCCCCAGCATTTT
TRBJ2-7 TRBD1 - TRBV6-2/TRBV6-3 CASSPLTGTGSSYEQYF TGTGCCAGCAGCCCACTTACCGGGACAGGGAGTTCCTACGAGCAGTACTTC
TRBJ2-7 TRBD1 - TRBV29-1 CSVEIRDSSYEQYF TGCAGCGTTGAAATCCGGGACAGCTCCTACGAGCAGTACTTC
TRBJ2-3 TRBD2 - TRBV20-1 CSAGNLFSGGADTQYF TGCAGTGCTGGAAACCTCTTTAGCGGGGGCGCCGATACGCAGTATTTT
TRBJ2-1 - - TRBV28 CATTPRGGGIYNEQFF TGTGCCACTACCCCACGGGGAGGGGGCATCTACAATGAGCAGTTCTTC
TRBJ2-1 TRBD1 - TRBV7-2 CASRLTGGEGEQFF TGTGCCAGCAGACTGACAGGGGGCGAGGGTGAGCAGTTCTTC
TRBJ2-1 TRBD2 few TRBV7-3 CASSFSGGIDNEQFF TGTGCCAGCAGTTTTAGCGGGGGTATCGACAATGAGCAGTTCTTC
TRBJ1-1 TRBD1 - TRBV29-1 CSASTGAGEAFF TGCAGCGCCAGTACAGGGGCTGGTGAAGCTTTCTTT
TRBJ1-2 TRBD1 - TRBV5-5 CVSSLEVTGSRGYTF TGTGTCAGCAGCTTAGAGGTGACAGGGAGCAGGGGCTACACCTTC